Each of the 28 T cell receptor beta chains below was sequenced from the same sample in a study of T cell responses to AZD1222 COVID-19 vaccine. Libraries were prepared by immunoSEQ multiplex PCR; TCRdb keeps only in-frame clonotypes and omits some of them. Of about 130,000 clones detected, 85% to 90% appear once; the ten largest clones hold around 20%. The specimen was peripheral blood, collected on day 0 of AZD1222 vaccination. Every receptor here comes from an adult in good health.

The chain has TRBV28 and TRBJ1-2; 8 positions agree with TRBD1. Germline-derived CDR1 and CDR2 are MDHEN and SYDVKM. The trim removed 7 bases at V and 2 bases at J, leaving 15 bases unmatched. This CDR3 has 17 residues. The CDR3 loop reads CASNRRGRLSANYGYTF. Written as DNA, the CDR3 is TGTGCCAGCAACCGCAGGGGGCGCTTGTCCGCCAACTATGGCTACACCTTC.

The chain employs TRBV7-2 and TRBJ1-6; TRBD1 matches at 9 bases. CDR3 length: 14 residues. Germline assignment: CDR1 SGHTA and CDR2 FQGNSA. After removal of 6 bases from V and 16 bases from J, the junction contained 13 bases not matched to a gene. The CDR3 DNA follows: TGTGCCAGCAGGGAGACAGGGGGTTCGAACGAACTCCACTTT. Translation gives CASRETGGSNELHF.

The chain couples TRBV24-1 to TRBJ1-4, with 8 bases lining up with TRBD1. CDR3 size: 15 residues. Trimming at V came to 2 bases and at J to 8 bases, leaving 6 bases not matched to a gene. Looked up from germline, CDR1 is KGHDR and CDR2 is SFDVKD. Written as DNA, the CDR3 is TGTGCCACCAGTGATTCCCAGGGGGCCGGGGAAAAACTGTTTTTT. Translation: CATSDSQGAGEKLFF.

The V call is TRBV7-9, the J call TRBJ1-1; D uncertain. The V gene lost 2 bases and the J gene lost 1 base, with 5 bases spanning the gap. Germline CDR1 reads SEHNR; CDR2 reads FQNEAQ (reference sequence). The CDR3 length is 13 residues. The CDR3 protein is CASSLFGNTEAFF. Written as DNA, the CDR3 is TGTGCCAGCAGCTTATTTGGGAACACTGAAGCTTTCTTT. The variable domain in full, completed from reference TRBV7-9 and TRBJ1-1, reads DTGVSQNPRHKITKRGQNVTFRCDPISEHNRLYWYRQTLGQGPEFLTYFQNEAQLEKSRLLSDRFSAERPKGSFSTLEIQRTEQGDSAMYLCASSLFGNTEAFFGQGTRLTVV.

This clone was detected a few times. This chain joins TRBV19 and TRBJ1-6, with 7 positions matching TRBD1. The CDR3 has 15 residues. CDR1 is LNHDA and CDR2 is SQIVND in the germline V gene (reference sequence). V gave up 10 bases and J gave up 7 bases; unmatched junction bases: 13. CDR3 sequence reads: CATSVGGGVNSPLHF. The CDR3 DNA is TGTGCCACTTCGGTGGGAGGGGGCGTAAATTCACCCCTCCACTTT.

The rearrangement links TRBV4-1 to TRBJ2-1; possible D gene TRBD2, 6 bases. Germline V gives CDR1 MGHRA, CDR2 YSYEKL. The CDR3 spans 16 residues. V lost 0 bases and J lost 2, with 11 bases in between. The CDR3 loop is CASSQDPPGAYNEQFF. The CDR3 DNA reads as TGCGCCAGCAGCCAAGATCCCCCGGGGGCCTACAATGAGCAGTTCTTC.

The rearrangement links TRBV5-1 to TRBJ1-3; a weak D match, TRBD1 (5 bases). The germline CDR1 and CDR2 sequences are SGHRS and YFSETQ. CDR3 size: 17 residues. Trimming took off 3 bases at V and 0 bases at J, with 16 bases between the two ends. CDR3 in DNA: TGCGCCAGCAGCTCAAGGGGTGGTGCGTCCTCTGGAAACACCATATATTTT. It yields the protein CASSSRGGASSGNTIYF.

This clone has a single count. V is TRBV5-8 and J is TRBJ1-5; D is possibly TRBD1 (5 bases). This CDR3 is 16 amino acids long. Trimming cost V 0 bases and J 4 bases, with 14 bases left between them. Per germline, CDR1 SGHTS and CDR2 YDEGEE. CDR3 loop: CASSLGDSPGNQPQHF. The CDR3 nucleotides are TGTGCCAGCAGCTTGGGGGACTCACCGGGGAATCAGCCCCAGCATTTT.

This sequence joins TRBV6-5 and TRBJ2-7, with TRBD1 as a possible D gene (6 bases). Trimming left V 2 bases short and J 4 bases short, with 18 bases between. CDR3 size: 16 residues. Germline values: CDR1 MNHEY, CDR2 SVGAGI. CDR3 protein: CASSYPLGAGKYEQYF. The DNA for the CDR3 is TGTGCCAGCAGTTACCCACTGGGGGCAGGGAAATACGAGCAGTACTTC.

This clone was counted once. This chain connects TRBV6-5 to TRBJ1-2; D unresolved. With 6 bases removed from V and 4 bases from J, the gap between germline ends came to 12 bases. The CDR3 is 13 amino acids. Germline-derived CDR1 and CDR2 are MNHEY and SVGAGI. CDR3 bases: TGTGCCAGCAGACCCCGGGCCCGCTATGGCTACACCTTC. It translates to CASRPRARYGYTF.

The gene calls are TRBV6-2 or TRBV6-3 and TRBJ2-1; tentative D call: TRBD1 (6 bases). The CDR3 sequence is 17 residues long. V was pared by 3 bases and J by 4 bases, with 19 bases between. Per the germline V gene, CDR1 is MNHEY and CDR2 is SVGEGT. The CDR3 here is CASSYGQGLSPYNEQFF. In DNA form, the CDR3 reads TGTGCCAGCAGTTATGGGCAGGGGTTAAGCCCATACAATGAGCAGTTCTTC.

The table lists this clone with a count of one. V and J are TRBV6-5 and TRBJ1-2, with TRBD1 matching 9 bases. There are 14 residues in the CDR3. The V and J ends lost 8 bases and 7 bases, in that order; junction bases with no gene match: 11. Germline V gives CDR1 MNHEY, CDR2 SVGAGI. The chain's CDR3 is CASWEQGAIGGYTF. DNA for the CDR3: TGTGCCAGCTGGGAACAGGGGGCTATAGGTGGCTACACCTTC.

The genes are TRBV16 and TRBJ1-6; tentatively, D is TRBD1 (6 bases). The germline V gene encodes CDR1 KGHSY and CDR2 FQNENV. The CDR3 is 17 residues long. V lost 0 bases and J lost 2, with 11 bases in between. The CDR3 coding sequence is TGTGCCAGCAGCCAATCGAGGGGGGTCACCTATAATTCACCCCTCCACTTT. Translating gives CASSQSRGVTYNSPLHF.

The CDR3 protein is CASSGGQGITYEQYF. In DNA, the CDR3 is TGCGCCAGCAGCGGGGGACAGGGGATTACCTACGAGCAGTACTTC. The gene calls are TRBV4-3 and TRBJ2-7; 10 bases line up with TRBD1. Trimming took 5 bases from V and 2 from J; bases not matched to a gene: 6. The CDR3 length is 15 residues. The germline V gene has CDR1 LGHNA and CDR2 YSLEER.

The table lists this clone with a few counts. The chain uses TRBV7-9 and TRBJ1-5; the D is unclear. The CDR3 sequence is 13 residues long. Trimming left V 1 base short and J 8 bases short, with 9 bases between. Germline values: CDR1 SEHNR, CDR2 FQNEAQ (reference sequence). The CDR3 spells CASSLDVGKPQHF. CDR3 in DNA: TGTGCCAGCAGCTTAGATGTGGGGAAGCCCCAGCATTTT.

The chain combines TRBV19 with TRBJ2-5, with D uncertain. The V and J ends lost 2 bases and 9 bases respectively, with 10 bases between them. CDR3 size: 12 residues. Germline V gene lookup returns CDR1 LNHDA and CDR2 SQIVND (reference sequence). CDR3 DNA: TGTGCCAGTAGTATATGGGGTGGGGCCCAGTACTTC. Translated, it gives CASSIWGGAQYF.

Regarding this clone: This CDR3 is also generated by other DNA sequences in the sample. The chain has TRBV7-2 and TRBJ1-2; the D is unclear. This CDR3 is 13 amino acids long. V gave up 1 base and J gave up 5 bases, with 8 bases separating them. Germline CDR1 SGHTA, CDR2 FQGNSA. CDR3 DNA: TGTGCCAGCAGCTTAGGGGTGCGGTATGGCTACACCTTC. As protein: CASSLGVRYGYTF.

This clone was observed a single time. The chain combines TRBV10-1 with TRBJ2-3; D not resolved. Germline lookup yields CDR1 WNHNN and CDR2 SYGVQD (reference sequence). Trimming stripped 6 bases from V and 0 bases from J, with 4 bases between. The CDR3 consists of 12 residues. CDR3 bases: TGCGCCAGCAGCCCTAGCACAGATACGCAGTATTTT. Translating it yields CASSPSTDTQYF.

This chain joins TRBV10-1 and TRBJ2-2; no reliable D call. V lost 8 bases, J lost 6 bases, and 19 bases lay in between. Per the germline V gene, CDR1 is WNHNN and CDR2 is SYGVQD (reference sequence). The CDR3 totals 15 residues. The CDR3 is CASAYKVDGSGELFF. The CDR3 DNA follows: TGCGCCAGCGCCTATAAGGTGGATGGGTCCGGGGAGCTGTTTTTT.

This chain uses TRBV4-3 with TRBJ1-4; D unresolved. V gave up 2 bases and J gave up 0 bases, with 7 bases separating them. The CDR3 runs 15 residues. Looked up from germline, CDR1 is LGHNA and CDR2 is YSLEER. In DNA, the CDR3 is TGCGCCAGCAGCCAATTGTTGTCAACTAATGAAAAACTGTTTTTT. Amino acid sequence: CASSQLLSTNEKLFF.

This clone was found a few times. CDR3 protein: CASSLLSDLNYGYTF. As DNA, the CDR3 is TGTGCCAGCAGCCTCTTATCGGACCTTAACTATGGCTACACCTTC. This chain uses TRBV14 with TRBJ1-2; D is uncertain. The V gene lost 4 bases and the J gene lost 1 base, with 13 bases spanning the gap. Per the germline V gene, CDR1 is SGHDN and CDR2 is FVKESK. The CDR3 contains 15 residues.

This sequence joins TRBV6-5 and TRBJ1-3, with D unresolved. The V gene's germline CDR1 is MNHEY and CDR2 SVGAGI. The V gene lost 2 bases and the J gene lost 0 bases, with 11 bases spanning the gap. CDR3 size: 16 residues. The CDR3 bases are TGTGCCAGCAGTTACCTAAGGAGTTTCTCTGGAAACACCATATATTTT. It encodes CASSYLRSFSGNTIYF.

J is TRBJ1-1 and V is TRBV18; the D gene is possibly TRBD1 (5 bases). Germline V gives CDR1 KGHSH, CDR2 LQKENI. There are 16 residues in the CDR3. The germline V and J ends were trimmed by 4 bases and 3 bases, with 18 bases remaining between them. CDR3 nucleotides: TGTGCCAGCTCACTCTCAGGGAACCTGATCGACACTGAAGCTTTCTTT. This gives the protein CASSLSGNLIDTEAFF. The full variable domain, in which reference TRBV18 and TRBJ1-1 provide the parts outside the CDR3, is NAGVMQNPRHLVRRRGQEARLRCSPMKGHSHVYWYRQLPEEGLKFMVYLQKENIIDESGMPKERFSAEFPKEGPSILRIQQVVRGDSAAYFCASSLSGNLIDTEAFFGQGTRLTVV.

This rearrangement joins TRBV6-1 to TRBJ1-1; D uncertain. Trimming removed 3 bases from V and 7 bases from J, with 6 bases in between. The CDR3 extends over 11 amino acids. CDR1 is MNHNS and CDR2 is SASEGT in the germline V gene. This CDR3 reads CASSDGFEAFF. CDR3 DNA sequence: TGTGCCAGCAGTGACGGATTTGAAGCTTTCTTT.

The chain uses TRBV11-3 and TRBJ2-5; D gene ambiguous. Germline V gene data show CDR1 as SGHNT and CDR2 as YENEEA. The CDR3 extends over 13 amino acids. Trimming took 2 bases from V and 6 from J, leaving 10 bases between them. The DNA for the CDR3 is TGTGCCAGCAGCTTATTGGGGAAAAAGACCCAGTACTTC. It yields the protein CASSLLGKKTQYF.

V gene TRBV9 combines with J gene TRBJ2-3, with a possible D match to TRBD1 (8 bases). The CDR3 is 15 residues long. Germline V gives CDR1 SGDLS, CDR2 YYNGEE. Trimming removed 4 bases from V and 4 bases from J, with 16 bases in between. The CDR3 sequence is CASSPPTGGADTQYF. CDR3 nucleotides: TGTGCCAGCAGCCCTCCTACAGGGGGGGCAGATACGCAGTATTTT. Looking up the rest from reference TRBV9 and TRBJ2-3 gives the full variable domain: DSGVTQTPKHLITATGQRVTLRCSPRSGDLSVYWYQQSLDQGLQFLIQYYNGEERAKGNILERFSAQQFPDLHSELNLSSLELGDSALYFCASSPPTGGADTQYFGPGTRLTVL.

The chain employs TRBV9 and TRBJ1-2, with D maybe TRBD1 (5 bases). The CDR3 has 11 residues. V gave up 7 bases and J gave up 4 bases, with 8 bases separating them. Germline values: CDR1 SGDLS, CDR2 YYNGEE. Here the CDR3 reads CASERGYGYTF. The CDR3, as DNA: TGTGCCAGCGAGAGGGGCTATGGCTACACCTTC.

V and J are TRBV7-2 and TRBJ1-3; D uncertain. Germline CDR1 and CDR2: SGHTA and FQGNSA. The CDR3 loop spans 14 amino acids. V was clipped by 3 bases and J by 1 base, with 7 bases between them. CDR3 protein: CASSFRVSGNTIYF. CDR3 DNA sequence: TGTGCCAGCAGCTTCCGAGTATCTGGAAACACCATATATTTT.